This T cell receptor (beta chain) emerged from a study of graft-versus-host responses after intestinal transplantation. Study information: Recipients across the board were started on anti-thymocyte globulin induction, then kept on tacrolimus and steroids for approximately three years.

Profiled with immunoSEQ multiplex PCR; TCRdb holds only in-frame clones, not every one. The sample lists 45,000 to 50,000 clones, roughly 91% seen once, with around 2.5% in the top ten. This clone was observed once. Its antigen remains unknown. CDR3 size: 15 residues. Trimming left V 0 bases short and J 3 bases short, with 13 bases between. CDR1 is SGHKS and CDR2 is YYEKEE in the germline V gene (reference sequence). The sequence came from a human donor who was the organ donor for an intestinal transplant. The sample consisted of unstimulated CD4+ T cells sorted from spleen or lymph node cells, taken before transplant. This sequence joins TRBV5-5 and TRBJ2-7, with no clear D. The CDR3 nucleotides are TGTGCCAGCAGCTTGGGCCGGGCGACTGTCTACGAGCAGTACTTC. Translation: CASSLGRATVYEQYF.